One TCR beta chain is described in this entry. The data are from a study of blood T cell repertoires in COVID-19. Across the study: Donors in the United States, Italy and Spain gave samples during acute or convalescent COVID-19. T cells, B-cell-depleted T cells, or PBMCs supplied cDNA or gDNA.

Per the authors' pipeline: For nucleated cells, counts were estimated from reference gene primer amplification. Profiled with immunoSEQ multiplex PCR; TCRdb holds only in-frame clones, not every one. The V and J calls and clone size are taken from that table; D and trimming were inferred from the DNA. The top ten clones hold around 1.1% of a sample with fewer than 200,000 clones, 70% to 90% of them seen once. Sequenced sample: peripheral blood. The source is a man between 35 and 55 years old with acute or convalescent COVID-19.

The CDR3 DNA sequence: TGTGCCAACTCCCAGGAACTAGCGTCCTACAATGAGCAGTTCTTC. Its translation is CANSQELASYNEQFF. The chain joins TRBV10-3 to TRBJ2-1, with TRBD2 identical over 7 bases. V gave up 10 bases and J gave up 1 base; unmatched junction bases: 10. The CDR3 contains 15 residues. Germline values: CDR1 ENHRY, CDR2 SYGVKD.